This T cell receptor beta chain was retrieved from a study of OX40 agonist ivuxolimab in advanced cancers. The repertoire was sequenced with immunoSEQ multiplex PCR; TCRdb's copy has only in-frame clones and lacks some. The sample consists of some 80,000 clones, around 85% of them appearing once. The CDR3 runs 14 residues. The germline V gene has CDR1 MDHEN and CDR2 SYDVKM. V was clipped by 6 bases and J by 5 bases, with 13 bases between them. The chain employs TRBV28 and TRBJ1-4, with D perhaps TRBD1 (5 bases). This clonotype was sampled from an adult with an advanced solid tumor such as melanoma, head and neck, liver or kidney cancer. The sequences come from CD4+ or CD8+ T cells sorted from blood, collected in a trial of the OX40 agonist ivuxolimab. In DNA, the CDR3 is TGTGCCAGCAGAAGGGGACCGGAAAATGAAAAACTGTTTTTT. Translation: CASRRGPENEKLFF.